Below, 28 T cell receptor beta chains from the same sample are listed, as sequenced in a study of cytomegalovirus exposure and HLA in healthy donors. PCR was performed using 60 Vbeta and 13 Jbeta primers. The assay was immunoSEQ multiplex PCR, and TCRdb's table has in-frame clones only and misses some. The repertoire consists of some 78,000 clones, with approximately 80% occurring once and the leading ten covering roughly 30%. The sequenced sample consisted of PBMCs. The receptors shown here come from a man in his forties or fifties in good health and CMV-seropositive.

The gene calls are TRBV5-1 and TRBJ2-1, with D unresolved. Trimming removed 0 bases at V and 7 bases at J, with 17 bases between. The CDR3 length is 16 residues. Germline lookup yields CDR1 SGHRS and CDR2 YFSETQ. As DNA, the CDR3 is TGCGCCAGCAGCTTGGCTCCTGCGGCACCCACGAATGAGCAGTTCTTC. Encoded protein: CASSLAPAAPTNEQFF.

The sample holds a few counts of this clone. The rearrangement uses TRBV7-2 and TRBJ1-1; D gene uncertain. Germline CDR1 and CDR2: SGHTA and FQGNSA. The CDR3 consists of 12 residues. Between the trimmed V and J ends, which lost 5 bases and 2 bases, there was a span of 6 bases. CDR3 DNA: TGTGCCAGCAGCCGTCTCAACACTGAAGCTTTCTTT. The encoded protein is CASSRLNTEAFF.

The J gene is TRBJ2-5, the V gene TRBV18; D unclear. The germline gives CDR1 KGHSH, CDR2 LQKENI. CDR3 length equals 12 residues. Trimming took off 3 bases at V and 7 bases at J, with 9 bases between the two ends. The CDR3 here is CASSPRAGTQYF. In DNA, the CDR3 is TGTGCCAGCTCACCCCGAGCCGGGACCCAGTACTTC.

The V and J genes are TRBV7-8 and TRBJ1-2; 9 nucleotides match TRBD1. Germline V CDR1 and CDR2: SGHVS, FQNEAQ. The CDR3 totals 15 residues. V lost 6 bases, J lost 3 bases, and 8 bases stayed unmatched. CDR3 protein: CASSPVGQGDYGYTF. CDR3 in DNA: TGTGCCAGCAGTCCCGTGGGACAGGGTGACTATGGCTACACCTTC.

The chain recombines TRBV11-3 with TRBJ1-1, with D maybe TRBD1 (5 bases). Germline CDR1 SGHNT, CDR2 YENEEA. CDR3 length equals 13 residues. Trimming took off 6 bases at V and 5 bases at J, with 13 bases between the two ends. CDR3 sequence reads: CASSHDRGTEAFF. In DNA form, the CDR3 reads TGTGCCAGCAGTCACGATCGGGGGACTGAAGCTTTCTTT.

The genes are TRBV5-1 and TRBJ1-3; the D gene is possibly TRBD1 (6 bases). The V and J ends lost 4 bases and 4 bases respectively, with 15 bases between them. The CDR3 is 15 residues long. Germline assignment: CDR1 SGHRS and CDR2 YFSETQ. CDR3 in amino acids: CASSPGAVQGNTIYF. The CDR3 DNA sequence: TGCGCCAGCAGCCCAGGGGCCGTTCAAGGAAACACCATATATTTT. The complete variable domain, with remaining parts taken from reference TRBV5-1 and TRBJ1-3, reads KAGVTQTPRYLIKTRGQQVTLSCSPISGHRSVSWYQQTPGQGLQFLFEYFSETQRNKGNFPGRFSGRQFSNSRSEMNVSTLELGDSALYLCASSPGAVQGNTIYFGEGSWLTVV.

This rearrangement joins TRBV29-1 to TRBJ1-5; the D is unclear. The CDR3 extends over 17 amino acids. V gave up 8 bases and J gave up 0 bases, with 23 bases separating them. CDR1 is SQVTM, CDR2 ANQGSEA, per germline. The CDR3 loop reads CSLSGGHWGYSNQPQHF. CDR3 coding DNA: TGCAGCTTATCTGGAGGGCATTGGGGATATAGCAATCAGCCCCAGCATTTT.

V is TRBV15 and J is TRBJ2-1; 8 bases line up with TRBD1. V shed 0 bases, J shed 7 bases, and the junction held 5 bases outside the gene matches. CDR3 size: 15 residues. Germline lookup yields CDR1 LNHNV and CDR2 YYDKDF (reference sequence). The CDR3 is CATSRDGQGGNEQFF. The CDR3 DNA follows: TGTGCCACCAGCAGAGATGGACAGGGAGGTAATGAGCAGTTCTTC.

This sequence joins TRBV2 and TRBJ2-1, with a tentative D call TRBD2 (5 bases). V gave up 6 bases and J gave up 3 bases, with 12 bases separating them. Germline lookup yields CDR1 SNHLY and CDR2 FYNNEI. The CDR3 has 14 residues. CDR3 sequence (DNA): TGTGCCAGCAGAGACACTCGGGGCTACAATGAGCAGTTCTTC. Encoded protein: CASRDTRGYNEQFF.

This chain connects TRBV7-9 to TRBJ2-1; 11 bases align to TRBD2. Per germline, CDR1 SEHNR and CDR2 FQNEAQ (reference sequence). This CDR3 has 16 residues. The V and J ends lost 4 bases and 0 bases, in that order; junction bases with no gene match: 2. The CDR3 protein is CASSSSGRNSYNEQFF. CDR3 bases: TGTGCCAGCAGCTCTAGCGGGAGGAACTCCTACAATGAGCAGTTCTTC.

The V and J genes are TRBV14 and TRBJ1-4, with a tentative D call TRBD1 (5 bases). Germline CDR1 SGHDN, CDR2 FVKESK. V lost 0 bases and J 11 bases, leaving 16 bases between the germline ends. The CDR3 has 15 residues. The CDR3 nucleotides are TGTGCCAGCAGCCAAGATCCCGGGGGAGGGAGTAAACTGTTTTTT. This encodes CASSQDPGGGSKLFF.

About this clone itself: The junction shows a germline mismatch at one end, possibly a read error. The chain couples TRBV7-9 to TRBJ2-7; D unclear. The CDR3 consists of 12 residues. CDR1 and CDR2 from the germline V gene are SEHNR and FQNEAQ (reference sequence). CDR3: CSSSLSGYEQYF. CDR3 in DNA: TGTTCCAGCAGCTTATCCGGCTACGAGCAGTACTTC. The variable domain in full, completed from reference TRBV7-9 and TRBJ2-7, reads DTGVSQNPRHKITKRGQNVTFRCDPISEHNRLYWYRQTLGQGPEFLTYFQNEAQLEKSRLLSDRFSAERPKGSFSTLEIQRTEQGDSAMYLCSSSLSGYEQYFGPGTRLTVT.

The gene calls are TRBV19 and TRBJ2-2; 9 positions agree with TRBD2. This CDR3 contains 16 residues. Trimming cost V 9 bases and J 6 bases; bases outside gene matches: 14. Per the germline V gene, CDR1 is LNHDA and CDR2 is SQIVND (reference sequence). CDR3: CASLPRGGRASGELFF. The CDR3 DNA follows: TGTGCCAGCCTTCCTCGGGGCGGGAGGGCCTCCGGGGAGCTGTTTTTT.

The chain employs TRBV7-9 and TRBJ1-2; 7 nucleotides match TRBD1. In germline, CDR1 is SEHNR, CDR2 FQNEAQ (reference sequence). This CDR3 is built from 16 residues. Trimming at V came to 5 bases and at J to 7 bases, leaving 16 bases not matched to a gene. The CDR3 nucleotides read TGTGCCAGCAGCCCGACCGGGACAGCGGAACCGGGTGGCTACACCTTC. This gives the protein CASSPTGTAEPGGYTF.

This clone showed up just a few times. The V and J genes are TRBV7-6 and TRBJ2-1, with 13 bases fitting TRBD2. CDR3 length: 19 residues. Trimming removed 5 bases from V and 5 bases from J; junction bases left unmatched: 15. The germline CDR1 and CDR2 sequences are SGHVS and FNYEAQ. The CDR3 region is CASSRRLWTSGSRDNEQFF. Written as DNA, the CDR3 is TGTGCCAGCAGCAGACGCCTTTGGACTAGCGGGAGCCGCGACAATGAGCAGTTCTTC.

The chain carries TRBV30 and TRBJ1-1, with unresolved D. Germline lookup yields CDR1 GTSNPN and CDR2 SVGIG (reference sequence). The CDR3 loop spans 13 amino acids. The ends were cut back, 4 bases at V and 2 bases at J, with 11 bases in the middle. Here the CDR3 reads CAWTRGSNTEAFF. CDR3 nucleotides: TGTGCCTGGACAAGAGGGAGCAACACTGAAGCTTTCTTT.

The chain uses TRBV10-3 and TRBJ2-5, with 7 bases identical to TRBD1. V was pared by 2 bases and J by 4 bases, with 7 bases of the junction left unmatched. In germline, CDR1 is ENHRY, CDR2 SYGVKD. The CDR3 totals 15 residues. CDR3 nucleotide sequence: TGTGCCATCAGTGAGAACGAGGGGGCGGGAGAGACCCAGTACTTC. It translates to CAISENEGAGETQYF.

This clone was counted between two and nine times. The chain uses TRBV15 and TRBJ2-1, with no clear D. Germline V gene lookup returns CDR1 LNHNV and CDR2 YYDKDF (reference sequence). The CDR3 contains 13 residues. V was trimmed by 5 bases and J by 6 bases, leaving 11 bases between them. The CDR3 DNA is TGTGCCACCAGCTTAGCCCCTCCCAATGAGCAGTTCTTC. Amino acids: CATSLAPPNEQFF. The whole variable domain, filled in from reference TRBV15 and TRBJ2-1, reads DAMVIQNPRYQVTQFGKPVTLSCSQTLNHNVMYWYQQKSSQAPKLLFHYYDKDFNNEADTPDNFQSRRPNTSFCFLDIRSPGLGDTAMYLCATSLAPPNEQFFGPGTRLTVL.

V and J are TRBV5-8 and TRBJ2-7, with 11 bases matching TRBD2. Germline lookup yields CDR1 SGHTS and CDR2 YDEGEE. The CDR3 runs to 17 residues. Trimming at V came to 2 bases and at J to 4 bases, leaving 11 bases not matched to a gene. CDR3 bases: TGTGCCAGCAGCTTTAAGATACGGGGACTAGCGGAATACGAGCAGTACTTC. The encoded protein is CASSFKIRGLAEYEQYF.

The chain has TRBV11-3 and TRBJ2-1, with D maybe TRBD2 (6 bases). The CDR3 totals 14 residues. Germline V gene lookup returns CDR1 SGHNT and CDR2 YENEEA. V gave up 1 base and J gave up 8 bases, with 12 bases separating them. The CDR3 region is CASSLGRASDEQFF. DNA for the CDR3: TGTGCCAGCAGCTTAGGGAGGGCCAGCGATGAGCAGTTCTTC.

This clone appeared a single time. V gene TRBV11-3 combines with J gene TRBJ2-1, with 7 bases matching TRBD2. The CDR3 has 15 amino acids. J lost 0 bases, V lost 1 base, and 0 bases had no gene match. CDR1 and CDR2 from the germline V gene are SGHNT and YENEEA. The CDR3 DNA reads TGTGCCAGCAGCTTAGGCGGGAGCTCCTACAATGAGCAGTTCTTC. Protein: CASSLGGSSYNEQFF.

The chain joins TRBV19 to TRBJ2-3, with 10 nucleotides matching TRBD2. The CDR3 extends over 18 amino acids. The germline CDR1 and CDR2 sequences are LNHDA and SQIVND (reference sequence). The V gene end was trimmed by 4 bases and the J gene end by 4 bases; junction bases not matched to a gene: 14. The CDR3 DNA reads as TGTGCCAGTAGTACGGGAGCGGGAGGGCTGGAGGGTGCAGATACGCAGTATTTT. Translated: CASSTGAGGLEGADTQYF.

The genes are TRBV6-6 and TRBJ1-2, with D hard to call. Trimming shortened V by 2 bases and J by 0 bases, and 7 bases separated the two germline ends. The germline CDR1 and CDR2 sequences are MNHNY and SVGAGI (reference sequence). CDR3 length equals 14 residues. The DNA for the CDR3 is TGTGCCAGCAGTTACCCCAGTCCTAACTATGGCTACACCTTC. Translation: CASSYPSPNYGYTF.

The count of this clone is one. At one boundary the junction diverges from the germline segment, which might be a read error. The CDR3 nucleotides read TGTGCCTGGAGTGTTACTAGCGGGATTTCTGGGGCCAACGGCCTGACTTTC. This encodes CAWSVTSGISGANGLTF. The chain joins TRBV30 to TRBJ2-6; 10 nucleotides line up with TRBD2. The CDR3 spans 17 residues. The germline CDR1 and CDR2 sequences are GTSNPN and SVGIG (reference sequence).

Concerning this clone itself: The same CDR3 also results from other DNA sequences found in this sample. The genes are TRBV11-2 and TRBJ2-2; D is perhaps TRBD2 (5 bases). CDR3 length equals 16 residues. Germline loops: CDR1 SGHAT, CDR2 FQNNGV. Trimming stripped 1 base from V and 5 bases from J, with 14 bases between. CDR3 sequence: CASSLVGSVNTGELFF. The CDR3 coding sequence is TGTGCCAGCAGCTTAGTGGGTAGCGTGAATACCGGGGAGCTGTTTTTT.

The chain carries TRBV7-2 and TRBJ1-1; possibly TRBD1 for D (5 bases). V lost 4 bases and J lost 11, with 20 bases in between. This CDR3 has 14 amino acids. CDR1 SGHTA and CDR2 FQGNSA come from the germline V gene. CDR3 DNA sequence: TGTGCCAGCAGCTCCGACTTTTTTAGGGGCCCGGCTTTCTTT. As protein: CASSSDFFRGPAFF.

This clone turned up a few times. The chain carries TRBV19 and TRBJ2-2, with 9 bases lining up with TRBD2. Germline CDR1 LNHDA, CDR2 SQIVND (reference sequence). The CDR3 is 19 amino acids. Trimming took 6 bases from V and 4 from J; bases not matched to a gene: 18. The CDR3 DNA follows: TGTGCCAGTAGCAGAGCCAGACTAGCGGCCAACGTGGGCACCGGGGAGCTGTTTTTT. This translates into CASSRARLAANVGTGELFF.

The V gene is TRBV2, the J gene TRBJ1-1; D possibly corresponds to TRBD1 (5 bases). Germline V lookup: CDR1 SNHLY, CDR2 FYNNEI. V lost 6 bases and J lost 2, with 19 bases in between. The CDR3 runs to 16 residues. CDR3 sequence reads: CASRDDSDAINTEAFF. For the CDR3, the DNA is TGTGCCAGCAGAGATGACAGCGACGCCATAAACACTGAAGCTTTCTTT.